This entry features one TCR beta chain sequence. A second about 7 to 12 cycle PCR used barcoded and J-beta primers. No fewer than 3 million CDR3-containing paired-end reads came from each sample. TCRdb passed the 5' RACE reads through MiXCR, listing each CDR3 protein once. This table has some 940,000 distinct CDR3 sequences, just under 30% appearing once. These data come from a study of blood T cells in healthy people across ages. Peripheral blood samples of approximately 10 milliliters were drawn from each donor. The J segment lost 5 bases and the V segment lost 4 bases, leaving 8 bases of the junction unmatched. The germline CDR1 and CDR2 sequences are SGHDT and YYEEEE. This CDR3 has 15 amino acids. These data are also associated with another study on T cells of mothers and their children.

The chain links TRBV5-6 to TRBJ2-5, with 10 positions matching TRBD2. The sequence was collected from a woman in her thirties or forties in good health. Sequencing was carried out using blood. The CDR3, as DNA: TGTGCCAGCAGCCCCACTAGCGGGGCAAGGGAGACCCAGTACTTC. This translates into CASSPTSGARETQYF.